This entry is about one T cell receptor beta chain. What it recognizes is unknown. This entry belongs to a study of T cell repertoires in cytomegalovirus infection. The wider study: Researchers turned to recently identified HLA-C-restricted CMV epitopes as well as well-studied HLA-B-restricted ones. Public TCR beta signatures provided an indication of both CMV infection and a matching HLA type. Study-wide points: HLA-C-restricted CMV clonotypes gave the most frequent clonotype in two of eight donors. Carriers of CMV plus the relevant HLA were identified by cumulative public TCR beta family frequency.

TCRdb reanalysed the reads using MiXCR and keeps one entry per CDR3 protein. The sample consists of roughly 570,000 distinct CDR3 sequences, over 35% of them appearing once. The ends were cut back, 3 bases at V and 1 base at J, with 12 bases in the middle. This CDR3 is 16 amino acids long. The germline V gene encodes CDR1 LNHNV and CDR2 YYDKDF (reference sequence). Material: cultured PBMCs, obtained from culture after CMV antigen stimulation. J is TRBJ2-2 and V is TRBV15, with D unclear. This sequence was found in a human donor in good health (CMV status not recorded). Some clones in this sample may be carry-over from other donors' samples. Written as DNA, the CDR3 is TGTGCCACCAGCAGTTGGCCTAACCTGAACACCGGGGAGCTGTTTTTT. It is translated as CATSSWPNLNTGELFF. The whole variable domain, remainder taken from reference TRBV15 and TRBJ2-2, is DAMVIQNPRYQVTQFGKPVTLSCSQTLNHNVMYWYQQKSSQAPKLLFHYYDKDFNNEADTPDNFQSRRPNTSFCFLDIRSPGLGDTAMYLCATSSWPNLNTGELFFGEGSRLTVL.